This entry lists 5 T cell receptor beta chains sequenced from one sample in a study of T-cell memory formation after mild COVID-19. Each CDR3 protein gets one entry after TCRdb re-called the 5' RACE reads with MiXCR. The table records 160,000 or so distinct CDR3 sequences, roughly 31% of them present only once. The sequencing sample was made of PBMCs or a T cell subset sorted from them (not recorded which). The receptor source for this set is an adult woman who had mild COVID-19 (a few samples of this study predate the infection). Cell type and time point are not known.

The rearrangement joins TRBV18 to TRBJ2-3; 12 positions match TRBD2. Trimming removed 5 bases from V and 3 bases from J; junction bases left unmatched: 0. This CDR3 is 14 amino acids long. Germline CDR1 is KGHSH and CDR2 is LQKENI. In DNA form, the CDR3 reads TGTGCCAGCTCAGGACTAGCGGGGACAGATACGCAGTATTTT. Translating gives CASSGLAGTDTQYF. Full variable domain (rest looked up from reference TRBV18 and TRBJ2-3): NAGVMQNPRHLVRRRGQEARLRCSPMKGHSHVYWYRQLPEEGLKFMVYLQKENIIDESGMPKERFSAEFPKEGPSILRIQQVVRGDSAAYFCASSGLAGTDTQYFGPGTRLTVL.

This chain connects TRBV12-3 or TRBV12-4 to TRBJ1-2; tentative D call: TRBD1 (6 bases). The CDR3 has 14 residues. V lost 5 bases to trimming and J lost 9 bases, with 19 bases between them. CDR3 residues: CASSPLRDTGRYTF. The CDR3 nucleotides are TGTGCCAGCAGTCCCCTCCGGGACACAGGCCGCTACACCTTC.

This clonotype was recorded once. This chain connects TRBV5-1 to TRBJ1-2, with D hard to call. V shed 0 bases and J shed 0 bases, with 15 bases lying between them. CDR1 and CDR2 (germline): SGHRS, YFSETQ. CDR3 length: 17 amino acids. CDR3 DNA sequence: TGCGCCAGCAGCTTGGTGGCCAGGTCGATAGCTAACTATGGCTACACCTTC. Amino acids: CASSLVARSIANYGYTF.

The chain joins TRBV9 to TRBJ2-7; either TRBD1 or TRBD2 may fit D (5 bases each). Germline V CDR1 and CDR2: SGDLS, YYNGEE. V was cut by 2 bases and J by 2 bases, with 11 bases left in between. The CDR3 consists of 14 residues. CDR3 nucleotide sequence: TGTGCCAGCAGCGTCGGGACCACGGCCTACGAGCAGTACTTC. Protein sequence: CASSVGTTAYEQYF.

The CDR3 coding sequence is TGTGCCACCTTTGTTGCTAGCGGGAGTCCTGAGCAGTTCTTC. Its protein is CATFVASGSPEQFF. This chain joins TRBV24-1 and TRBJ2-1; 10 bases line up with TRBD2. J gave up 9 bases and V 9 bases, and 10 bases lay outside the gene matches. This CDR3 is 14 amino acids long. CDR1 is KGHDR and CDR2 is SFDVKD in the germline V gene.